The 7 T cell receptor beta chains below come from one sample, sequenced in a study of CD8 T cells in ankylosing spondylitis. TCRdb reprocessed the 5' RACE reads via MiXCR and lists one record per CDR3 protein. The sample shows 150,000 to 200,000 distinct CDR3 sequences, 13% of them seen only once. The sequenced material came from blood, either unsorted or a sorted T cell fraction (not recorded which). These receptors all stem from a female donor with ankylosing spondylitis or in good health (not recorded which).

A few counts support this clonotype. The chain joins TRBV7-2 to TRBJ2-7; D is unclear. Trimming took off 3 bases at V and 2 bases at J, with 14 bases between the two ends. The CDR3 is made up of 15 amino acids. The germline gives CDR1 SGHTA, CDR2 FQGNSA. The CDR3 spells CASSFSAYGAYEQYF. DNA of the CDR3: TGTGCCAGCAGCTTCTCAGCCTATGGCGCCTACGAGCAGTACTTC. Supplemented by reference TRBV7-2 and TRBJ2-7, the full variable domain reads GAGVSQSPSNKVTEKGKDVELRCDPISGHTALYWYRQSLGQGLEFLIYFQGNSAPDKSGLPSDRFSAERTGGSVSTLTIQRTQQEDSAVYLCASSFSAYGAYEQYFGPGTRLTVT.

This clonotype was counted many times. This rearrangement joins TRBV7-2 to TRBJ1-5, with D perhaps matching TRBD1 (6 bases). Germline V gene lookup returns CDR1 SGHTA and CDR2 FQGNSA. The CDR3 runs to 13 residues. Trimming removed 4 bases at V and 7 bases at J, with 11 bases between. The CDR3 sequence is CASSYRGQQPQHF. The DNA for the CDR3 is TGTGCCAGCAGCTACCGAGGACAGCAGCCCCAGCATTTT.

This clonotype was recorded at least ten times. The rearrangement links TRBV5-6 to TRBJ1-1; weak D call: TRBD1 (5 bases). Germline V CDR1 and CDR2: SGHDT, YYEEEE. This CDR3 spans 16 amino acids. V was trimmed by 2 bases and J by 1 base, leaving 15 bases between them. The CDR3 region has the DNA TGTGCCAGCAGCTTACCAGGGTATGACAAGAACACTGAAGCTTTCTTT. This sequence encodes CASSLPGYDKNTEAFF.

This clonotype was recorded many times. This chain uses TRBV3-1 with TRBJ2-3, with 9 bases aligning to TRBD2. The CDR3 runs to 15 residues. Germline CDR1 reads LGHDT; CDR2 reads YNNKEL (reference sequence). With 2 bases clipped from V and 5 bases from J, the junction kept 5 bases outside the gene matches. The CDR3 here is CASSQLAGVGDTQYF. CDR3 DNA: TGTGCCAGCAGCCAATTAGCGGGAGTAGGAGATACGCAGTATTTT.

The rearrangement joins TRBV12-3 or TRBV12-4 to TRBJ1-5; the match to TRBD1 covers 8 bases. This CDR3 comprises 15 residues. With 5 bases clipped from V and 5 bases from J, the junction kept 8 bases outside the gene matches. The DNA of the CDR3 is TGTGCCAGCAGTCCCCAGGGGGCGGGAGATCAGCCCCAGCATTTT. Protein sequence: CASSPQGAGDQPQHF.

On this clonotype: A much larger clone lies one base from this, so it may be a read error. The gene calls are TRBV6-1 and TRBJ1-4, with unresolved D. The CDR3 contains 15 residues. V was shortened by 2 bases and J by 3 bases, with 10 bases between the two germline ends. CDR1 is MNHNS and CDR2 is SASEGT in the germline V gene. The CDR3 protein is CASSETEGSNEKLFF. The CDR3, as DNA: TGTGCCAGCAGTGAAACAGAGGGCTCTAATGAAAAACTGTTTTTT.

This CDR3 reads CASSRRTGGGYNEQFF. The CDR3 nucleotides are TGTGCCAGCAGCCGCCGGACAGGTGGGGGGTACAATGAGCAGTTCTTC. The chain joins TRBV12-3 or TRBV12-4 to TRBJ2-1, with D possibly matching TRBD1 (7 bases). This CDR3 spans 16 amino acids. V was pared by 6 bases and J by 4 bases, with 19 bases between.